Listed below are T cell receptor beta chains from one sample, sequenced in a study of blood T cell repertoires in COVID-19. Sequenced by immunoSEQ multiplex PCR; TCRdb stores in-frame clones only, minus some. This sample carries under 150,000 clones, about 85% of them seen once, and the ten largest clones take 1.5% to 1.9%. Source material: peripheral blood. These receptors originate from a man aged 50-60 years with acute or convalescent COVID-19. CDR3s include the opening cysteine and the closing phenylalanine or tryptophan. D genes are given only for firm matches. Where a row states a size, it is once, few, many or the class of an expanded clone; other rows omit it.

J gene: TRBJ2-5; clone size: NA; V gene: TRBV28; D gene: TRBD1; CDR3 DNA: TGTGCCAGCAGCCGAAGCCCCGGGGACAGACCCTCTGAGACCCAGTACTTC; CDR3 protein: CASSRSPGDRPSETQYF
J gene: TRBJ1-2; clone size: NA; V gene: TRBV28; D gene: NA; CDR3 DNA: TGTGCCAGCAGTTTTGGGGCCGCTCCCTATGGCTACACCTTC; CDR3 protein: CASSFGAAPYGYTF
J gene: TRBJ1-2; clone size: NA; V gene: TRBV2; D gene: TRBD1; CDR3 DNA: TGTGCCAGCAGTGACGTGGGACAGCTTAATGGCTACACCTTC; CDR3 protein: CASSDVGQLNGYTF
J gene: TRBJ2-6; clone size: NA; V gene: TRBV7-3; D gene: NA; CDR3 DNA: TGTGCCAGCAGCTCTCCCTCGGGGGGCAATCCTGGGGCCAACGTCCTGACTTTC; CDR3 protein: CASSSPSGGNPGANVLTF
J gene: TRBJ1-6; clone size: once; V gene: TRBV6-4; D gene: NA; CDR3 DNA: TGTGCCAGCAGTGACGGGCAGGGGTATTCACCCCTCCACTTT; CDR3 protein: CASSDGQGYSPLHF
J gene: TRBJ2-3; clone size: NA; V gene: TRBV7-3; D gene: TRBD2; CDR3 DNA: TGTGCCAGCAGCTTATTCGGCGGGGGGATTACAGATACGCAGTATTTT; CDR3 protein: CASSLFGGGITDTQYF
J gene: TRBJ1-1; clone size: NA; V gene: TRBV11-3; D gene: TRBD1; CDR3 DNA: TGTGCCAGCAGCGACCGTACAGGGGCGCGGTCGACTGAAGCTTTCTTT; CDR3 protein: CASSDRTGARSTEAFF
J gene: TRBJ2-1; clone size: once; V gene: TRBV3-1/TRBV3-2; D gene: NA; CDR3 DNA: TGTGCCAGCAGCCAAGATCCGAACAGGGCACAGTTCTTC; CDR3 protein: CASSQDPNRAQFF
J gene: TRBJ1-5; clone size: NA; V gene: TRBV6-5; D gene: NA; CDR3 DNA: TGTGCCAGCAGAACTGGACAGTTTAGCAATCAGCCCCAGCATTTT; CDR3 protein: CASRTGQFSNQPQHF
J gene: TRBJ2-7; clone size: NA; V gene: TRBV7-9; D gene: NA; CDR3 DNA: TGTGCCAGCAGCGAGGGGGCCTACGAGCAGTACTTC; CDR3 protein: CASSEGAYEQYF
J gene: TRBJ2-3; clone size: NA; V gene: TRBV7-2; D gene: TRBD2; CDR3 DNA: TGTGCCAGCAGCTACGTCTCCTTAGCGGGGGCGCAAGATACGCAGTATTTT; CDR3 protein: CASSYVSLAGAQDTQYF
J gene: TRBJ1-5; clone size: NA; V gene: TRBV2; D gene: NA; CDR3 DNA: TGTGCCAGCAGGCGGACAGATAATAGCAATCAGCCCCAGCATTTT; CDR3 protein: CASRRTDNSNQPQHF
J gene: TRBJ1-5; clone size: few; V gene: TRBV6-5; D gene: NA; CDR3 DNA: TGTGCCAGCAGACCGGGAAATAGCAATCAGCCCCAGCATTTT; CDR3 protein: CASRPGNSNQPQHF
J gene: TRBJ2-6; clone size: NA; V gene: TRBV5-1; D gene: NA; CDR3 DNA: TGCGCCAGCAGCTCAGGAGGGTACTCTGGGGCCAACGTCCTGACTTTC; CDR3 protein: CASSSGGYSGANVLTF
J gene: TRBJ1-3; clone size: NA; V gene: TRBV9; D gene: NA; CDR3 DNA: TGTGCCAGCAGCGTAGGTAGCTCTGGAAACACCATATATTTT; CDR3 protein: CASSVGSSGNTIYF
J gene: TRBJ1-2; clone size: NA; V gene: TRBV28; D gene: TRBD1; CDR3 DNA: TGTGCCACCGAAACCACAGGGGACAGCTATGGCTACACCTTC; CDR3 protein: CATETTGDSYGYTF
J gene: TRBJ2-5; clone size: NA; V gene: TRBV13; D gene: NA; CDR3 DNA: TGTGCCAGCCGACAGCTTATCAAAGAGACCCAGTACTTC; CDR3 protein: CASRQLIKETQYF
J gene: TRBJ1-1; clone size: NA; V gene: TRBV29-1; D gene: TRBD1; CDR3 DNA: TGCAGCGTTAATATTCGGGCAGGGGGGCCCACTGAAGCTTTCTTT; CDR3 protein: CSVNIRAGGPTEAFF
J gene: TRBJ1-1; clone size: NA; V gene: TRBV12-5; D gene: NA; CDR3 DNA: TGTGCTAGTGGTTTGACAGGCCTGAACACTGAAGCTTTCTTT; CDR3 protein: CASGLTGLNTEAFF
J gene: TRBJ1-6; clone size: NA; V gene: TRBV6-4; D gene: TRBD1; CDR3 DNA: TGTGCCAGCAGTATTACCGGGACAGCGAATTCACCCCTCCACTTT; CDR3 protein: CASSITGTANSPLHF
J gene: TRBJ1-1; clone size: NA; V gene: TRBV5-1; D gene: NA; CDR3 DNA: TGCGCCAGCAGCTTGGGAGGGTTCCGAATGAACACTGAAGCTTTCTTT; CDR3 protein: CASSLGGFRMNTEAFF
J gene: TRBJ2-7; clone size: NA; V gene: TRBV5-5; D gene: TRBD1; CDR3 DNA: TGTGCCAGCAGCTTGGGACCCGGGACAGGGACATACGAGCAGTACTTC; CDR3 protein: CASSLGPGTGTYEQYF
J gene: TRBJ2-3; clone size: few; V gene: TRBV10-1; D gene: TRBD2; CDR3 DNA: TGCGCCAGCAGCGAGAACCCGGGGGGGTCCACAGATACGCAGTATTTT; CDR3 protein: CASSENPGGSTDTQYF
J gene: TRBJ1-2; clone size: NA; V gene: TRBV13; D gene: TRBD1; CDR3 DNA: TGTGCCAGCAGCTCGACAGGGTATTATGGCTACACCTTC; CDR3 protein: CASSSTGYYGYTF
J gene: TRBJ2-6; clone size: NA; V gene: TRBV3-1/TRBV3-2; D gene: TRBD1; CDR3 DNA: TGTGCCAGCAGGACAGGGAGTGCTGGGGCCAACGTCCTGACTTTC; CDR3 protein: CASRTGSAGANVLTF
J gene: TRBJ1-1; clone size: NA; V gene: TRBV30; D gene: NA; CDR3 DNA: TGTGCCTGGAGTGTACGGGTTGGGACTGAAGCTTTCTTT; CDR3 protein: CAWSVRVGTEAFF
J gene: TRBJ2-3; clone size: NA; V gene: TRBV7-9; D gene: TRBD1; CDR3 DNA: TGTGCCAGCAGTGTGGGACAGGGGGTTGGCACAGATACGCAGTATTTT; CDR3 protein: CASSVGQGVGTDTQYF